These 9 T cell receptor beta chains originate from one sample sequenced in a study of graft-versus-host responses after intestinal transplantation. TCRdb's copy holds only in-frame clones and misses some; the assay was immunoSEQ multiplex PCR. The repertoire has tens of thousands of clones, about 86% of them found once; the top ten carry more than 15%. Antigen specificity for these receptors is unknown. Sequencing used unstimulated CD8+ T cells sorted from spleen or lymph node cells, obtained before intestinal transplant. The receptors originated from a human donor who received an intestinal transplant.

The chain joins TRBV7-9 to TRBJ2-3, with 8 positions matching TRBD2. The V gene end was trimmed by 0 bases and the J gene end by 12 bases; junction bases not matched to a gene: 5. Germline CDR1 SEHNR, CDR2 FQNEAQ (reference sequence). The CDR3 loop spans 13 amino acids. CDR3 protein: CASSLAAREVQYF. The CDR3 region has the DNA TGTGCCAGCAGCTTAGCTGCGCGGGAGGTTCAGTATTTT.

The V and J genes are TRBV6-1 and TRBJ2-5; 9 bases are shared with TRBD2. The V gene end was trimmed by 2 bases and the J gene end by 1 base; junction bases not matched to a gene: 2. The CDR3 extends over 15 amino acids. Germline V gives CDR1 MNHNS, CDR2 SASEGT. The CDR3 here is CASSESAGGQETQYF. The CDR3 nucleotides read TGTGCCAGCAGTGAATCAGCGGGGGGCCAAGAGACCCAGTACTTC.

CDR3 amino acids: CASSLMEYEQYF. CDR3 DNA: TGTGCCAGCAGCTTAATGGAGTACGAGCAGTACTTC. This chain uses TRBV7-9 with TRBJ2-7, with no clear D. V lost 2 bases and J lost 4, with 6 bases in between. CDR1 and CDR2 (germline): SEHNR, FQNEAQ (reference sequence). The CDR3 has 12 amino acids.

This chain connects TRBV4-2 to TRBJ2-7; 9 bases are shared with TRBD1. CDR3 length: 15 residues. Germline lookup yields CDR1 LGHNA and CDR2 YNFKEQ. V trimming: 4 bases; J trimming: 5 bases; junction bases outside the gene matches: 9. Here the CDR3 reads CASSLVGQGIDEQYF. CDR3 DNA sequence: TGTGCCAGCAGCCTCGTAGGACAGGGGATCGACGAGCAGTACTTC.

This chain joins TRBV28 and TRBJ2-7; D remains ambiguous. The CDR3 loop spans 14 amino acids. V shed 3 bases and J shed 2 bases, with 11 bases lying between them. Germline V gene data show CDR1 as MDHEN and CDR2 as SYDVKM. The CDR3 loop is CASSFSFSTYEQYF. For the CDR3, the DNA is TGTGCCAGCAGTTTTAGCTTCTCCACCTACGAGCAGTACTTC.

Regarding this clone: Compared with germline, one end of the junction differs, possibly owing to a read error. The V gene is TRBV6-5, the J gene TRBJ2-7; D perhaps matches TRBD2 (6 bases). The CDR3 is made up of 13 amino acids. Germline V CDR1 and CDR2: MNHEY, SVGAGI. CDR3 sequence reads: CAISEGLEWEQYF. CDR3 sequence (DNA): TGTGCCATCAGTGAGGGACTGGAGTGGGAGCAGTACTTC.

The sample holds a few counts of this clone. V gene TRBV5-1 combines with J gene TRBJ1-1, with D tentatively TRBD1 (6 bases). Germline CDR1 reads SGHRS; CDR2 reads YFSETQ. The ends were cut back, 0 bases at V and 6 bases at J, with 12 bases in the middle. This CDR3 is built from 14 residues. CDR3 residues: CASSLGTAFPEAFF. CDR3 coding DNA: TGCGCCAGCAGCTTGGGGACAGCCTTCCCTGAAGCTTTCTTT.

The chain employs TRBV4-1 and TRBJ2-7; 7 positions match TRBD1. The V gene end was trimmed by 2 bases and the J gene end by 2 bases; junction bases not matched to a gene: 12. The CDR3 runs 17 residues. Per germline, CDR1 MGHRA and CDR2 YSYEKL. The CDR3 sequence is CASSQYSSGQSTYEQYF. The DNA for the CDR3 is TGCGCCAGCAGCCAATATTCGTCGGGACAGAGTACCTACGAGCAGTACTTC.

V usage is TRBV28 and J usage is TRBJ2-3, with unresolved D. The V gene lost 3 bases and the J gene lost 6 bases, with 10 bases spanning the gap. CDR1 MDHEN and CDR2 SYDVKM come from the germline V gene. The length of the CDR3 is 13 residues. DNA of the CDR3: TGTGCCAGCAGTTTTTCCCCCCAGGATACGCAGTATTTT. It yields the protein CASSFSPQDTQYF.